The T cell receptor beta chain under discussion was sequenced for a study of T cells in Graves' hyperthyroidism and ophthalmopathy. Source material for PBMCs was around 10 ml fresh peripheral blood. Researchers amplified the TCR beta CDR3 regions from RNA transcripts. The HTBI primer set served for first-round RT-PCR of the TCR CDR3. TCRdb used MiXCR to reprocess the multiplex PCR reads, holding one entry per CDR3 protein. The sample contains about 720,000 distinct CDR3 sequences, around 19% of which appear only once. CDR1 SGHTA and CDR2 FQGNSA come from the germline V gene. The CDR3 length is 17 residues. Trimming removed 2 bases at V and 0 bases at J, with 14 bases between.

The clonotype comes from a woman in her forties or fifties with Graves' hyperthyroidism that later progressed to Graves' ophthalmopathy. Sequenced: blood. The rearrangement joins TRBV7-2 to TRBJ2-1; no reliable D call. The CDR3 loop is CASSLTPYTSSYNEQFF. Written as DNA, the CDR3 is TGTGCCAGCAGCTTAACCCCTTACACGAGCTCCTACAATGAGCAGTTCTTC.